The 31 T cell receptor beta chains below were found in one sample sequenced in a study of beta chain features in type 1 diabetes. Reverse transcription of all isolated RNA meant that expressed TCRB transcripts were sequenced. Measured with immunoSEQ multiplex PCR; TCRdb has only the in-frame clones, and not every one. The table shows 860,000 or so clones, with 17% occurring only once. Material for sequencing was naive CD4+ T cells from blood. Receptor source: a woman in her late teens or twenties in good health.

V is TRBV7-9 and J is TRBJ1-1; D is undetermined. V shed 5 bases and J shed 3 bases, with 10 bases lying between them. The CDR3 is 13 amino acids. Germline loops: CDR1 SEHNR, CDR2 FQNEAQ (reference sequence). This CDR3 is CASSHNPDTEAFF. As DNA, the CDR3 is TGTGCCAGCAGCCATAACCCTGACACTGAAGCTTTCTTT. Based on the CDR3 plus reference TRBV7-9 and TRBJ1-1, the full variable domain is DTGVSQNPRHKITKRGQNVTFRCDPISEHNRLYWYRQTLGQGPEFLTYFQNEAQLEKSRLLSDRFSAERPKGSFSTLEIQRTEQGDSAMYLCASSHNPDTEAFFGQGTRLTVV.

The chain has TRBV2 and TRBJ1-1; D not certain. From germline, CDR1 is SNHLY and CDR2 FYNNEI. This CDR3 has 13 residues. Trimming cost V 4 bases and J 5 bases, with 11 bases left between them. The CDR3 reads CASSAAPETEAFF. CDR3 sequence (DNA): TGTGCCAGCAGTGCGGCACCAGAAACTGAAGCTTTCTTT.

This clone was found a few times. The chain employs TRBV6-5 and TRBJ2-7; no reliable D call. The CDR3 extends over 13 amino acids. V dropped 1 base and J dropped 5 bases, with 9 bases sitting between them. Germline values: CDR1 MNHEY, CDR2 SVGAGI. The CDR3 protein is CASSYFPADEQYF. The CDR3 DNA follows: TGTGCCAGCAGTTACTTCCCTGCGGACGAGCAGTACTTC.

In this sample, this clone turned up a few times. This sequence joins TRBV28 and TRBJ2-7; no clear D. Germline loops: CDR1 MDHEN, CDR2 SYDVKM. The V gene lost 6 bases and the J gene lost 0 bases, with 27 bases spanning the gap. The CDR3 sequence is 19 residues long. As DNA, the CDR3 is TGTGCCAGCAGCTCAACAACAGACCGACCCCACGGGCCCTCCTACGAGCAGTACTTC. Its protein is CASSSTTDRPHGPSYEQYF.

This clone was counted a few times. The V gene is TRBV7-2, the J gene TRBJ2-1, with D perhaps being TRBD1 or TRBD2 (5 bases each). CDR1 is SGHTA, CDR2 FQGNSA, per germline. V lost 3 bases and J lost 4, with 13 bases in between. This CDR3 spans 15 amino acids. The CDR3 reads CASSFLGEIYNEQFF. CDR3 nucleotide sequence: TGTGCCAGCAGCTTCCTGGGGGAAATATACAATGAGCAGTTCTTC.

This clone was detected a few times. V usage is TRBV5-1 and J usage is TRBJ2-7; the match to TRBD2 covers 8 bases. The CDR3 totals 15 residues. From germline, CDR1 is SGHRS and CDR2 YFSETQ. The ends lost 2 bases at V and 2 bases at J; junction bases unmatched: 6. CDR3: CASSFTSGSPYEQYF. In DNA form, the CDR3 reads TGCGCCAGCAGCTTTACCAGCGGGAGCCCCTACGAGCAGTACTTC.

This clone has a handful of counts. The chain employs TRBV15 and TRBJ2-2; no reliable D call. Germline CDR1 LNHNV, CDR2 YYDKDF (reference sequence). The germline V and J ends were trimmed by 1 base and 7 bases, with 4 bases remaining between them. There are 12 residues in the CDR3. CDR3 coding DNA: TGTGCCACCAGCAGAGTAGGCGGGGAGCTGTTTTTT. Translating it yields CATSRVGGELFF.

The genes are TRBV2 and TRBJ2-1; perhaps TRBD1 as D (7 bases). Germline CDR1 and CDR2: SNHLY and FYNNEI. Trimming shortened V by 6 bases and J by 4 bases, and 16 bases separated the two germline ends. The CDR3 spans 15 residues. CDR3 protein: CASRGVAGGYNEQFF. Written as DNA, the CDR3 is TGTGCCAGCAGAGGGGTGGCAGGGGGGTACAATGAGCAGTTCTTC.

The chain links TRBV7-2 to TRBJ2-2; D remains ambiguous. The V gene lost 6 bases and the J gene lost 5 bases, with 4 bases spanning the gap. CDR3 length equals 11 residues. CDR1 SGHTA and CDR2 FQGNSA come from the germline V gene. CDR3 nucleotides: TGTGCCAGCAGTATAACCGGGGAGCTGTTTTTT. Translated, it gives CASSITGELFF.

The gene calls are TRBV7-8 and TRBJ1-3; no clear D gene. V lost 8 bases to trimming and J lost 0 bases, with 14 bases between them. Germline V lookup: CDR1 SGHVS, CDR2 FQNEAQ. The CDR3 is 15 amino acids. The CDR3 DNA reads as TGTGCCAGCCGCCGAGGACGGGACTCTGGAAACACCATATATTTT. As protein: CASRRGRDSGNTIYF.

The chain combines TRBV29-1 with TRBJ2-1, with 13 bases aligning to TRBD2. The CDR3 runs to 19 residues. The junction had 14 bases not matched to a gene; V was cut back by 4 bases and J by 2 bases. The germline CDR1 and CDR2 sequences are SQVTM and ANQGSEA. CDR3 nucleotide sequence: TGCAGCGTTGGACTACCGTGGACTAGCGGGAGAACGGCCTACAATGAGCAGTTCTTC. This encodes CSVGLPWTSGRTAYNEQFF.

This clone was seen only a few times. The CDR3 protein is CASSQQGHYGYTF. In nucleotides, the CDR3 is TGCGCCAGCAGCCAGCAGGGGCACTATGGCTACACCTTC. The gene calls are TRBV4-3 and TRBJ1-2, with a possible D match to TRBD1 (6 bases). CDR1 and CDR2 (germline): LGHNA, YSLEER. Trimming shortened V by 3 bases and J by 3 bases, and 8 bases separated the two germline ends. The CDR3 loop spans 13 amino acids.

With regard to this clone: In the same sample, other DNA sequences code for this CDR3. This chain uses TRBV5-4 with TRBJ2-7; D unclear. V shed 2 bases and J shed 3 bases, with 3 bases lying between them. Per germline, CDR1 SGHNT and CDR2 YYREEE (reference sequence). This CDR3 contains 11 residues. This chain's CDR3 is CASSLNYEQYF. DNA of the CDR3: TGTGCCAGCAGCTTAAACTACGAGCAGTACTTC.

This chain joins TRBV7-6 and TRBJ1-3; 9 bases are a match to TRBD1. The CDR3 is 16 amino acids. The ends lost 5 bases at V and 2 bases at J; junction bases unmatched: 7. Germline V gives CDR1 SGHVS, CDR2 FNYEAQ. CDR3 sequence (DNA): TGTGCCAGCAGCCCTCGGACAGGGGTTACTGGAAACACCATATATTTT. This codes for CASSPRTGVTGNTIYF. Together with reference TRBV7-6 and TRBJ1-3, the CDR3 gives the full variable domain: GAGVSQSPRYKVTKRGQDVALRCDPISGHVSLYWYRQALGQGPEFLTYFNYEAQQDKSGLPNDRFSAERPEGSISTLTIQRTEQRDSAMYRCASSPRTGVTGNTIYFGEGSWLTVV.

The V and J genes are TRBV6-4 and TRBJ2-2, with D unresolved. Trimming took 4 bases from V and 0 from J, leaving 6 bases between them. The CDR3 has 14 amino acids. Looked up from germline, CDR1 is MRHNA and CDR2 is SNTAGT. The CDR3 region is CASSVTANTGELFF. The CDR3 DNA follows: TGTGCCAGCAGTGTAACCGCGAACACCGGGGAGCTGTTTTTT.

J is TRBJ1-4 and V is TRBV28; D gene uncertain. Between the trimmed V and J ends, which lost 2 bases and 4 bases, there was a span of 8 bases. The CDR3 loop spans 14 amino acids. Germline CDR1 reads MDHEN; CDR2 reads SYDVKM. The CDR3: CASSLHGDNEKLFF. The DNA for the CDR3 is TGTGCCAGCAGTTTACATGGGGATAATGAAAAACTGTTTTTT. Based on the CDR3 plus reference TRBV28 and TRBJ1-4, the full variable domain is DVKVTQSSRYLVKRTGEKVFLECVQDMDHENMFWYRQDPGLGLRLIYFSYDVKMKEKGDIPEGYSVSREKKERFSLILESASTNQTSMYLCASSLHGDNEKLFFGSGTQLSVL.

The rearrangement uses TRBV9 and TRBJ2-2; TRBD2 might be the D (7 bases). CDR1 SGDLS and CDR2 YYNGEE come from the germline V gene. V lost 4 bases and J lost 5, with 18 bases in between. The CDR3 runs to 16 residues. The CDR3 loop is CASSLRRGGWTGELFF. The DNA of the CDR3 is TGTGCCAGCAGCCTTCGCAGGGGAGGGTGGACCGGGGAGCTGTTTTTT.

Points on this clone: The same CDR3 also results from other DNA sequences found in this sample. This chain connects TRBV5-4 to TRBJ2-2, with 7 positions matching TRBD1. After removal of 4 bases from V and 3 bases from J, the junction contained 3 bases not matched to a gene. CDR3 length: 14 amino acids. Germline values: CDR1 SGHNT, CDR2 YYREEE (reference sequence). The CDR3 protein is CASSLGQYTGELFF. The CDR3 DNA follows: TGTGCCAGCAGCCTGGGACAGTACACCGGGGAGCTGTTTTTT.

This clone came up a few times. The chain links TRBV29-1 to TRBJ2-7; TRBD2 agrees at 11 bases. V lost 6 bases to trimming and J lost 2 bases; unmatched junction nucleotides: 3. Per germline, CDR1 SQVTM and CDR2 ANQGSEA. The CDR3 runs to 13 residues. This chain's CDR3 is CSVLAGGTYEQYF. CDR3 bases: TGCAGCGTCCTAGCGGGAGGAACCTACGAGCAGTACTTC.

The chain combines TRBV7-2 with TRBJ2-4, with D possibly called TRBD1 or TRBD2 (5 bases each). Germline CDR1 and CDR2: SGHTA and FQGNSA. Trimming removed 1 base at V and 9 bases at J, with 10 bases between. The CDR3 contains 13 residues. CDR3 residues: CASSLGGSTIQYF. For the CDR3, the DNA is TGTGCCAGCAGCTTAGGGGGGAGTACCATTCAGTACTTC. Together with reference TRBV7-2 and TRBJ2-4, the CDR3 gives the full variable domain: GAGVSQSPSNKVTEKGKDVELRCDPISGHTALYWYRQSLGQGLEFLIYFQGNSAPDKSGLPSDRFSAERTGGSVSTLTIQRTQQEDSAVYLCASSLGGSTIQYFGAGTRLSVL.

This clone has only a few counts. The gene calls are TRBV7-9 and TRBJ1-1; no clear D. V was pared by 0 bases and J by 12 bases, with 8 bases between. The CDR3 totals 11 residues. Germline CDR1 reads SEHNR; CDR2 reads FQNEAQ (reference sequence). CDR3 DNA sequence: TGTGCCAGCAGCTTAGCTGGTTCGCCTTTCTTT. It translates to CASSLAGSPFF.

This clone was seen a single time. The CDR3 nucleotides are TGTGCCAGCTCACAAACCCAGGTTATCGGCAATGAGCAGTTCTTC. This gives the protein CASSQTQVIGNEQFF. The chain recombines TRBV18 with TRBJ2-1; no reliable D call. The germline CDR1 and CDR2 sequences are KGHSH and LQKENI. The V end lost 4 bases, the J end lost 6 bases, and 16 bases lay between the germline ends. The length of the CDR3 is 15 residues.

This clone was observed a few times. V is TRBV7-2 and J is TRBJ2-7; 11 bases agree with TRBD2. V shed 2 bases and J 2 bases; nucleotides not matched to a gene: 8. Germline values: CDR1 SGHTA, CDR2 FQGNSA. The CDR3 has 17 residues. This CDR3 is CASSLSGSGRAPYEQYF. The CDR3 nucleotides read TGTGCCAGCAGCTTATCGGGTAGCGGGAGGGCTCCCTACGAGCAGTACTTC.

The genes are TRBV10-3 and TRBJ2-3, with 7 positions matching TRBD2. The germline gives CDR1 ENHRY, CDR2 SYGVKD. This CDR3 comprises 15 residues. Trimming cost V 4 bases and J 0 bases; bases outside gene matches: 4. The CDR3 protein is CAISGAGTSTDTQYF. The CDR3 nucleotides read TGTGCCATCAGTGGAGCGGGGACTAGCACAGATACGCAGTATTTT.

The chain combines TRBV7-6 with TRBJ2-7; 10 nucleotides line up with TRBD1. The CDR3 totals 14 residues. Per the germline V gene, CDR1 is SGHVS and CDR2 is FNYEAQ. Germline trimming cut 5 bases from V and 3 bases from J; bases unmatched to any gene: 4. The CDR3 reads CASSRRTGGYEQYF. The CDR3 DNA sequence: TGTGCCAGCAGCCGACGGACAGGGGGCTACGAGCAGTACTTC. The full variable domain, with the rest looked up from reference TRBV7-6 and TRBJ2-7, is GAGVSQSPRYKVTKRGQDVALRCDPISGHVSLYWYRQALGQGPEFLTYFNYEAQQDKSGLPNDRFSAERPEGSISTLTIQRTEQRDSAMYRCASSRRTGGYEQYFGPGTRLTVT.

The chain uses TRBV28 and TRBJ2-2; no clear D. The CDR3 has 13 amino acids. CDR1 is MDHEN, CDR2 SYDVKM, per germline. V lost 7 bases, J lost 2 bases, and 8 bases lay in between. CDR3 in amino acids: CASNRGNTGELFF. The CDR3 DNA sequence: TGTGCCAGCAATCGCGGTAACACCGGGGAGCTGTTTTTT.

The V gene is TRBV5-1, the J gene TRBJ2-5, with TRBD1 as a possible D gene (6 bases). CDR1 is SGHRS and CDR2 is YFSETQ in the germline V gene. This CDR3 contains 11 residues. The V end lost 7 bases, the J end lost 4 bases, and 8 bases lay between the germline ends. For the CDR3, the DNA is TGCGCCAGCGCACAGGGAGAGACCCAGTACTTC. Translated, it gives CASAQGETQYF.

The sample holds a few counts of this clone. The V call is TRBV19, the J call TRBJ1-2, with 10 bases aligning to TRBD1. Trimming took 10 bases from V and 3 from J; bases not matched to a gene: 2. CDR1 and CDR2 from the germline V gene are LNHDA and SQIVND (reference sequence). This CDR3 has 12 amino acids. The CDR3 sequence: CAIGTGDYGYTF. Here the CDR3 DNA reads TGTGCCATAGGGACAGGGGACTATGGCTACACCTTC.

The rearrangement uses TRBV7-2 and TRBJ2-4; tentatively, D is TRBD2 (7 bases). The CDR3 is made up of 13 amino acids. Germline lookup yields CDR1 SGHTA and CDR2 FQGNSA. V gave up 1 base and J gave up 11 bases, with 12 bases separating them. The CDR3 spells CASSLVGGEFQYF. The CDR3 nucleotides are TGTGCCAGCAGCTTAGTAGGGGGGGAGTTTCAGTACTTC.

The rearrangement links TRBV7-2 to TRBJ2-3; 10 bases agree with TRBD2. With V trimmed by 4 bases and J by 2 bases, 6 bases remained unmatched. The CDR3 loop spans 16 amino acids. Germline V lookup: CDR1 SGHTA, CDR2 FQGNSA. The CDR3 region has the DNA TGTGCCAGCAGCTCACGACTAGCGGGTTACACAGATACGCAGTATTTT. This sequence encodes CASSSRLAGYTDTQYF.

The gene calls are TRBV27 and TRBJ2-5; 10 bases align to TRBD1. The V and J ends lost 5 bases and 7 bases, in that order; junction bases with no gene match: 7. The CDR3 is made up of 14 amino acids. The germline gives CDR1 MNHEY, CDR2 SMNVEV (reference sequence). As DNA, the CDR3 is TGTGCCAGCAGTCGGACAGGGGGAGTTGGGACCCAGTACTTC. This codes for CASSRTGGVGTQYF.